One and the same sample provided the 21 T cell receptor beta chains below, sequenced in a study of blood T cell repertoires in COVID-19. TCRdb's table, derived via immunoSEQ multiplex PCR, lists solely in-frame clones and lacks some. The repertoire holds almost 95,000 clones, with 80% to 85% as singletons. The sequenced material came from peripheral blood. The receptor source for this set is a man aged 55 to 69 with acute or convalescent COVID-19.

The chain combines TRBV10-2 with TRBJ1-5, with D unresolved. The CDR3 runs to 13 residues. Per germline, CDR1 WSHSY and CDR2 SAAADI. V was pared by 5 bases and J by 7 bases, with 12 bases between. The CDR3 here is CASSTGVYQPQHF. The CDR3 DNA is TGCGCCAGCAGTACCGGGGTCTACCAGCCCCAGCATTTT.

The chain uses TRBV19 and TRBJ1-5; D is perhaps TRBD1 (5 bases). CDR1 LNHDA and CDR2 SQIVND come from the germline V gene (reference sequence). Deletions cut 5 bases from V and 0 bases from J, with 11 bases between. The CDR3 is 15 residues long. In nucleotides, the CDR3 is TGTGCCAGTAGTGAAACGACAGTTAGCAATCAGCCCCAGCATTTT. Residues: CASSETTVSNQPQHF. Drawing the rest from reference TRBV19 and TRBJ1-5, the complete variable domain is DGGITQSPKYLFRKEGQNVTLSCEQNLNHDAMYWYRQDPGQGLRLIYYSQIVNDFQKGDIAEGYSVSREKKESFPLTVTSAQKNPTAFYLCASSETTVSNQPQHFGDGTRLSIL.

The chain carries TRBV19 and TRBJ2-2; 7 bases match TRBD1. The CDR3 length is 14 residues. Germline V lookup: CDR1 LNHDA, CDR2 SQIVND (reference sequence). Unmatched junction bases numbered 6, after V lost 4 bases and J lost 7 bases. CDR3 residues: CASSTTGRVGELFF. CDR3 bases: TGTGCCAGTAGTACGACAGGGCGGGTCGGGGAGCTGTTTTTT.

This clone has at least ten counts. The chain links TRBV7-9 to TRBJ1-5, with a weak D call TRBD1 (5 bases). CDR1 SEHNR and CDR2 FQNEAQ come from the germline V gene (reference sequence). The CDR3 spans 15 residues. Trimming pared 5 bases from V and 3 bases from J, leaving 14 bases between. Here the CDR3 DNA reads TGTGCCAGCAGCCCCGGGGGGTATACCAATCAGCCCCAGCATTTT. This gives the protein CASSPGGYTNQPQHF.

V gene TRBV5-1 combines with J gene TRBJ2-5; 7 nucleotides match TRBD1. There are 14 residues in the CDR3. Per germline, CDR1 SGHRS and CDR2 YFSETQ. The V gene end was trimmed by 4 bases and the J gene end by 2 bases; junction bases not matched to a gene: 5. The CDR3 DNA sequence: TGCGCCAGCAGCGCCGGGACAGTACAAGAGACCCAGTACTTC. This sequence encodes CASSAGTVQETQYF.

The gene calls are TRBV12-3 or TRBV12-4 and TRBJ2-7; TRBD2 might be the D (6 bases). CDR3 length equals 13 residues. V was clipped by 6 bases and J by 7 bases, with 16 bases between them. CDR3 coding DNA: TGTGCCAGCAGGGCCGGGAACGGAGGGGAGCAGTACTTC. Translation: CASRAGNGGEQYF.

This clone was seen just once. The J gene is TRBJ1-5, the V gene TRBV6-5; D gene ambiguous. Trimming removed 6 bases at V and 5 bases at J, with 17 bases between. Germline CDR1 and CDR2: MNHEY and SVGAGI. The CDR3 totals 15 residues. CDR3 nucleotide sequence: TGTGCCAGCAGGAAGGACTTTGGCTCGGATCAGCCCCAGCATTTT. Residues: CASRKDFGSDQPQHF.

The rearrangement links TRBV5-6 to TRBJ1-5; 7 nucleotides line up with TRBD1. This CDR3 spans 14 amino acids. V was pared by 0 bases and J by 7 bases, with 4 bases of the junction left unmatched. Germline V gene sequence: CDR1 SGHDT, CDR2 YYEEEE. The CDR3 spells CASSLEEGAQPQHF. The CDR3 DNA is TGTGCCAGCAGCTTGGAGGAGGGGGCCCAGCCCCAGCATTTT.

This rearrangement joins TRBV24-1 to TRBJ1-5; D call uncertain. The CDR3 spans 15 residues. Germline V gives CDR1 KGHDR, CDR2 SFDVKD. V lost 5 bases to trimming and J lost 1 base, with 11 bases between them. The CDR3 loop reads CATSAGPGSNQPQHF. DNA of the CDR3: TGTGCCACCAGTGCCGGCCCAGGAAGCAATCAGCCCCAGCATTTT.

The chain has TRBV19 and TRBJ2-7; the match to TRBD1 covers 7 bases. Germline lookup yields CDR1 LNHDA and CDR2 SQIVND (reference sequence). J was trimmed by 7 bases and V by 4 bases; bases with no gene match: 10. This CDR3 is 14 amino acids long. The CDR3 sequence: CASSTAGGEREQYF. The DNA of the CDR3 is TGTGCCAGTAGTACCGCAGGGGGAGAGAGGGAGCAGTACTTC.

The V gene is TRBV19, the J gene TRBJ2-2; D is possibly TRBD1 (6 bases). The CDR3 runs to 17 residues. Trimming cost V 4 bases and J 5 bases, with 20 bases left between them. Looked up from germline, CDR1 is LNHDA and CDR2 is SQIVND (reference sequence). CDR3 residues: CASSTGRGVLGTGELFF. In DNA, the CDR3 is TGTGCCAGTAGTACCGGCAGGGGCGTACTAGGGACCGGGGAGCTGTTTTTT.

The chain carries TRBV6-6 and TRBJ1-6; 8 bases are shared with TRBD1. The CDR3 is 16 amino acids. Trimming removed 5 bases from V and 9 bases from J; junction bases left unmatched: 12. CDR1 is MNHNY, CDR2 SVGAGI, per germline (reference sequence). In DNA form, the CDR3 reads TGTGCCAGCAGTCCCCCCCGACAGGGGTTGGTTTCACCCCTCCACTTT. The encoded protein is CASSPPRQGLVSPLHF.

The rearrangement joins TRBV7-6 to TRBJ1-1, with D unresolved. The CDR3 runs 15 residues. Between the trimmed V and J ends, which lost 4 bases and 3 bases, there was a span of 15 bases. CDR1 SGHVS and CDR2 FNYEAQ come from the germline V gene. CDR3 sequence (DNA): TGTGCCAGCAGCTCTCCGGGTTTTAAGGACACTGAAGCTTTCTTT. Translated: CASSSPGFKDTEAFF.

The rearrangement links TRBV2 to TRBJ1-2; a possible D gene is TRBD1 (5 bases). The CDR3 is made up of 13 amino acids. Germline loops: CDR1 SNHLY, CDR2 FYNNEI. Trimming pared 7 bases from V and 3 bases from J, leaving 12 bases between. CDR3 region: CASNIQGYYGYTF. CDR3 in DNA: TGTGCCAGCAACATCCAGGGATACTATGGCTACACCTTC. Variable domain in full (rest from reference TRBV2 and TRBJ1-2): EPEVTQTPSHQVTQMGQEVILRCVPISNHLYFYWYRQILGQKVEFLVSFYNNEISEKSEIFDDQFSVERPDGSNFTLKIRSTKLEDSAMYFCASNIQGYYGYTFGSGTRLTVV.

This clone was seen just once. The rearrangement uses TRBV7-9 and TRBJ2-7; 7 bases line up with TRBD2. The V gene end was trimmed by 1 base and the J gene end by 1 base; junction bases not matched to a gene: 4. CDR1 and CDR2 (germline): SEHNR, FQNEAQ (reference sequence). The CDR3 consists of 15 residues. This CDR3 reads CASSLESGVSYEQYF. CDR3 sequence (DNA): TGTGCCAGCAGCTTAGAAAGCGGGGTATCCTACGAGCAGTACTTC. Variable domain in full (rest from reference TRBV7-9 and TRBJ2-7): DTGVSQNPRHKITKRGQNVTFRCDPISEHNRLYWYRQTLGQGPEFLTYFQNEAQLEKSRLLSDRFSAERPKGSFSTLEIQRTEQGDSAMYLCASSLESGVSYEQYFGPGTRLTVT.

The rearrangement uses TRBV2 and TRBJ2-2; 7 bases map to TRBD1. CDR3 size: 15 residues. V dropped 6 bases and J dropped 1; count of bases not matched to a gene: 5. Germline V gene data show CDR1 as SNHLY and CDR2 as FYNNEI. The CDR3 DNA reads TGTGCCAGCAGCCAGACAGGGTGGAACACCGGGGAGCTGTTTTTT. Translated: CASSQTGWNTGELFF.

This chain links TRBV6-5 with TRBJ1-2; possibly TRBD1 for D (5 bases). Trimming pared 0 bases from V and 2 bases from J, leaving 10 bases between. The CDR3 extends over 15 amino acids. The germline V gene has CDR1 MNHEY and CDR2 SVGAGI. The CDR3 here is CASSYSGGTNYGYTF. CDR3 nucleotide sequence: TGTGCCAGCAGTTACTCGGGGGGGACCAACTATGGCTACACCTTC.

The chain joins TRBV9 to TRBJ1-6; 9 bases are a match to TRBD1. The CDR3 totals 15 residues. Germline lookup yields CDR1 SGDLS and CDR2 YYNGEE. V trimming: 2 bases; J trimming: 8 bases; junction bases outside the gene matches: 5. The CDR3 sequence: CASSVGQGRDSPLHF. The CDR3 DNA reads TGTGCCAGCAGCGTTGGACAGGGGAGGGATTCACCCCTCCACTTT.

The chain recombines TRBV9 with TRBJ1-5, with D tentatively TRBD1 (5 bases). Trimming took 2 bases from V and 9 from J, leaving 12 bases between them. Germline V gives CDR1 SGDLS, CDR2 YYNGEE. The CDR3 consists of 13 residues. The CDR3 DNA sequence: TGTGCCAGCAGCGTCCTAGGCCAGGGGCCCCAGCATTTT. Its protein product is CASSVLGQGPQHF.

This chain uses TRBV5-1 with TRBJ1-4; D gene ambiguous. V lost 2 bases and J lost 0, with 8 bases in between. Germline V gene lookup returns CDR1 SGHRS and CDR2 YFSETQ. The CDR3 has 15 amino acids. This CDR3 is CASSFRRATNEKLFF. In DNA, the CDR3 is TGCGCCAGCAGCTTTCGCCGGGCAACTAATGAAAAACTGTTTTTT.

The chain is built from TRBV6-5 and TRBJ1-2, with D perhaps TRBD1 (5 bases). Trimming shortened V by 5 bases and J by 5 bases, and 12 bases separated the two germline ends. This CDR3 spans 13 amino acids. Per the germline V gene, CDR1 is MNHEY and CDR2 is SVGAGI. In DNA form, the CDR3 reads TGTGCCAGCAGTCACGGGACTTTTTATGGCTACACCTTC. This codes for CASSHGTFYGYTF.